The 13 T cell receptor beta chains given below trace back to one sample, sequenced in a study of monozygotic twins with cystic fibrosis. The assay was immunoSEQ multiplex PCR, and TCRdb's table has in-frame clones only and misses some. This sample has tens of thousands of clones, with approximately 65% found just once. The sequencing input was blood. The receptors derive from a girl aged 10 to 17 with cystic fibrosis.

This clone was picked up a small number of times. The CDR3 DNA is TGTGCCTGGACAGCCTGGATGTCCGGGGAGCTGTTTTTT. Its translation: CAWTAWMSGELFF. The J gene is TRBJ2-2, the V gene TRBV30, with D uncertain. Germline lookup yields CDR1 GTSNPN and CDR2 SVGIG (reference sequence). V gave up 4 bases and J gave up 6 bases, with 12 bases separating them. The CDR3 loop spans 13 amino acids.

The chain couples TRBV9 to TRBJ2-7; D is perhaps TRBD1 (5 bases). Germline CDR1 reads SGDLS; CDR2 reads YYNGEE. This CDR3 region has 14 residues. The germline V and J ends were trimmed by 3 bases and 0 bases, with 10 bases remaining between them. The CDR3 protein is CASSATEPSYEQYF. The CDR3, as DNA: TGTGCCAGCAGCGCGACAGAGCCCTCCTACGAGCAGTACTTC.

The chain carries TRBV27 and TRBJ1-2, with D perhaps TRBD1 (5 bases). The germline V gene has CDR1 MNHEY and CDR2 SMNVEV (reference sequence). The CDR3 spans 14 residues. V lost 4 bases and J lost 5, with 14 bases in between. This CDR3 reads CASSWGSGVYGYTF. CDR3 in DNA: TGTGCCAGCAGTTGGGGGAGTGGAGTTTATGGCTACACCTTC.

The chain carries TRBV2 and TRBJ1-1, with TRBD1 as a possible D gene (5 bases). CDR1 SNHLY and CDR2 FYNNEI come from the germline V gene. Trimming removed 2 bases at V and 4 bases at J, with 14 bases between. The CDR3 consists of 15 residues. CDR3 DNA sequence: TGTGCCAGCAGTGAAAGGGGCCACTCGACCACTGAAGCTTTCTTT. Its translation: CASSERGHSTTEAFF.

V and J are TRBV4-1 and TRBJ2-5, with 7 positions matching TRBD2. The CDR3 totals 17 residues. The germline gives CDR1 MGHRA, CDR2 YSYEKL. V lost 1 base to trimming and J lost 2 bases; unmatched junction nucleotides: 10. CDR3 in DNA: TGCGCCAGCAGCCAAGCAAAGGGGAGGGAACTACAAGAGACCCAGTACTTC. Its protein is CASSQAKGRELQETQYF.

This clone was observed a handful of times. The V call is TRBV5-4, the J call TRBJ2-7; 9 bases are shared with TRBD1. Trimming cost V 4 bases and J 3 bases; bases outside gene matches: 5. The CDR3 is 14 residues long. Germline CDR1 SGHNT, CDR2 YYREEE (reference sequence). The CDR3 sequence is CASSVGQGVYEQYF. The CDR3 DNA is TGTGCCAGCAGCGTGGGACAGGGTGTCTACGAGCAGTACTTC.

The chain combines TRBV4-1 with TRBJ2-2; D unclear. V dropped 1 base and J dropped 0 bases, with 12 bases sitting between them. This CDR3 is built from 17 residues. The V gene's germline CDR1 is MGHRA and CDR2 YSYEKL. The CDR3 DNA reads TGCGCCAGCAGCCAAGTCGACTGGGCGGCGAACACCGGGGAGCTGTTTTTT. Its protein is CASSQVDWAANTGELFF.

The CDR3 here is CASSFFYEQYF. The CDR3 bases are TGTGCCAGCAGCTTTTTCTACGAGCAGTACTTC. V and J are TRBV11-2 and TRBJ2-7, with D uncertain. V was trimmed by 3 bases and J by 3 bases, leaving 3 bases between them. CDR3 size: 11 residues. Germline assignment: CDR1 SGHAT and CDR2 FQNNGV.

The V gene is TRBV6-6, the J gene TRBJ2-3; possibly TRBD1 or TRBD2 for D (5 bases each). V lost 4 bases, J lost 4 bases, and 9 bases lay in between. This CDR3 contains 13 residues. Germline CDR1 and CDR2: MNHNY and SVGAGI (reference sequence). In nucleotides, the CDR3 is TGTGCCAGCAGTTTTGGGGACCCAGATACGCAGTATTTT. Protein sequence: CASSFGDPDTQYF.

The rearrangement uses TRBV7-2 and TRBJ1-5; D is unresolved. The V gene lost 1 base and the J gene lost 0 bases, with 7 bases spanning the gap. The germline V gene encodes CDR1 SGHTA and CDR2 FQGNSA. The CDR3 totals 15 residues. DNA for the CDR3: TGTGCCAGCAGCTTAGTGGCAGTTAGCAATCAGCCCCAGCATTTT. This codes for CASSLVAVSNQPQHF.

The V call is TRBV30, the J call TRBJ2-4, with 8 positions matching TRBD1. This CDR3 has 11 residues. Germline trimming cut 5 bases from V and 8 bases from J; bases unmatched to any gene: 2. Per the germline V gene, CDR1 is GTSNPN and CDR2 is SVGIG (reference sequence). CDR3 sequence reads: CAWDRGDIQYF. The CDR3 bases are TGTGCCTGGGACAGGGGCGACATTCAGTACTTC.

This clone was counted only a few times. CDR3 sequence: CASSEKPSVDSYTF. CDR3 bases: TGTGCCAGCAGTGAAAAGCCGTCAGTAGACTCCTACACCTTC. V gene TRBV2 combines with J gene TRBJ1-2; D ambiguous. This CDR3 is built from 14 residues. Trimming took off 2 bases at V and 10 bases at J, with 17 bases between the two ends. The germline V gene encodes CDR1 SNHLY and CDR2 FYNNEI. The variable domain in full, with the rest retrieved from reference TRBV2 and TRBJ1-2, is EPEVTQTPSHQVTQMGQEVILRCVPISNHLYFYWYRQILGQKVEFLVSFYNNEISEKSEIFDDQFSVERPDGSNFTLKIRSTKLEDSAMYFCASSEKPSVDSYTFGSGTRLTVV.

This chain links TRBV6-5 with TRBJ2-2; the match to TRBD1 covers 8 bases. The trim removed 5 bases at V and 2 bases at J, leaving 1 base unmatched. This CDR3 has 14 amino acids. The germline gives CDR1 MNHEY, CDR2 SVGAGI. The CDR3, as DNA: TGTGCCAGCAGTCAGGGGGCCAACACCGGGGAGCTGTTTTTT. Translating it yields CASSQGANTGELFF.